A selection of T cell receptor beta chains follows, all from one sample in a study of T cell responses to AZD1222 COVID-19 vaccine. TCRdb keeps only in-frame clones here, not all; method: immunoSEQ multiplex PCR. The sample records 100,000 to 130,000 clones, more than 70% being singletons. The sequenced sample was peripheral blood, obtained on day 0 of AZD1222 vaccination. Source of these receptors: an adult in good health. The CDR3 runs from the conserved cysteine through the conserved F or W. Each record gives: J gene, V gene, D gene, clone size, CDR3 protein, CDR3 DNA. A D gene is named only where the DNA matches it firmly. Clone size is given for some rows only: seen once, a few or many times, or a class if the clone is expanded.

>TRBJ1-3|TRBV9|TRBD1|.
CASSIGGASGNTIYF
TGTGCCAGCTCCATAGGGGGCGCCTCTGGAAACACCATATATTTT
>TRBJ1-2|TRBV15|.|.
CATQKFDRDGYTF
TGTGCCACCCAGAAATTTGACAGAGATGGCTACACCTTC
>TRBJ2-5|TRBV27|.|.
CASSRREYQETQYF
TGTGCCAGCAGTCGACGGGAGTACCAAGAGACCCAGTACTTC
>TRBJ1-3|TRBV5-1|.|.
CASSLAGESSGNTIYF
TGCGCCAGCAGTCTGGCAGGGGAATCCTCTGGAAACACCATATATTTT
>TRBJ2-7|TRBV4-3|.|.
CASSRDGKSSYEQYF
TGCGCCAGCAGTCGGGACGGCAAAAGCTCCTACGAGCAGTACTTC
>TRBJ2-3|TRBV7-3|.|.
CASSFTIAGGDTQYF
TGTGCCAGCAGCTTTACTATAGCAGGAGGAGATACGCAGTATTTT
>TRBJ2-1|TRBV2|TRBD1|.
CASKRGQGNEQFF
TGTGCCAGCAAAAGGGGGCAGGGCAATGAGCAGTTCTTC
>TRBJ1-4|TRBV28|.|.
CASSLGTYATNEKLFF
TGTGCCAGCAGTTTAGGTACCTATGCAACTAATGAAAAACTGTTTTTT
>TRBJ2-1|TRBV28|TRBD2|.
CASSPGGASGDNEQFF
TGTGCCAGCAGTCCGGGGGGGGCTAGCGGGGACAATGAGCAGTTCTTC
>TRBJ1-4|TRBV5-8|.|.
CASSSAAVLEKLFF
TGTGCCAGCAGCTCCGCCGCAGTGTTAGAAAAACTGTTTTTT
>TRBJ1-5|TRBV28|.|.
CAIQGLSNQPQHF
TGTGCCATCCAGGGGCTTAGCAATCAGCCCCAGCATTTT
>TRBJ1-2|TRBV4-2|.|.
CASSQGVYGYTF
TGTGCCAGCAGCCAAGGGGTTTATGGCTACACCTTC
>TRBJ1-5|TRBV28|.|.
CASSLFRNQPQHF
TGTGCCAGCAGTTTATTCAGAAATCAGCCCCAGCATTTT
>TRBJ1-5|TRBV28|.|few
CASSRGRQPQHF
TGTGCCAGCAGCCGGGGGCGACAGCCCCAGCATTTT
>TRBJ2-3|TRBV7-2|.|.
CASSLVVGKRDTQYF
TGTGCCAGCAGCTTAGTGGTGGGTAAGCGCGATACGCAGTATTTT
>TRBJ1-4|TRBV6-5|TRBD1|.
CASSRQGGEKLFF
TGTGCCAGCAGTAGACAGGGCGGTGAAAAACTGTTTTTT
>TRBJ1-1|TRBV7-2|.|.
CASSTVVVRDTEAFF
TGTGCCAGCAGCACAGTCGTGGTAAGGGACACTGAAGCTTTCTTT
>TRBJ1-5|TRBV30|.|.
CAWSAGPGGNQPQHF
TGTGCCTGGAGCGCTGGCCCGGGCGGCAATCAGCCCCAGCATTTT
>TRBJ2-3|TRBV29-1|.|.
CSVGVGGSTDTQYF
TGCAGCGTTGGAGTGGGGGGTAGCACAGATACGCAGTATTTT
>TRBJ2-5|TRBV5-1|.|.
CASSLGPYKQETQYF
TGCGCCAGCAGCTTGGGCCCTTATAAACAAGAGACCCAGTACTTC
>TRBJ2-7|TRBV7-6|TRBD2|.
CASSPLLLAGTDEQYF
TGTGCCAGCAGCCCACTCCTACTAGCGGGAACGGACGAGCAGTACTTC
>TRBJ2-7|TRBV28|TRBD1|.
CASSLGTGSSYEQYF
TGTGCCAGCAGTTTAGGGACAGGGAGCTCCTACGAGCAGTACTTC
>TRBJ1-5|TRBV6-2/TRBV6-3|.|.
CASSYSGINQPQHF
TGTGCCAGCAGTTACTCAGGGATCAATCAGCCCCAGCATTTT
>TRBJ2-5|TRBV4-3|TRBD2|.
CASSQMVSGSGKETQYF
TGCGCCAGCAGCCAAATGGTTTCTGGTAGCGGGAAAGAGACCCAGTACTTC
>TRBJ2-3|TRBV27|TRBD2|.
CASSDPGLAGDPDTQYF
TGTGCCAGCAGTGACCCCGGACTAGCGGGAGACCCAGATACGCAGTATTTT
>TRBJ2-1|TRBV27|.|.
CASSLFAGSYNEQFF
TGTGCCAGCAGTTTATTCGCGGGCTCCTACAATGAGCAGTTCTTC
>TRBJ2-2|TRBV24-1|.|.
CATSRGSANTGELFF
TGTGCCACCAGTAGAGGTAGCGCGAACACCGGGGAGCTGTTTTTT
>TRBJ2-3|TRBV5-5|TRBD2|.
CASSLAGLATQYF
TGTGCCAGCAGCTTGGCTGGACTAGCTACGCAGTATTTT
>TRBJ1-6|TRBV6-5|TRBD1|.
CASSSGTGASPLHF
TGTGCCAGCAGCTCCGGGACAGGGGCCTCACCCCTCCACTTT
>TRBJ2-1|TRBV7-2|.|.
CASSQSGQEDLQFF
TGTGCCAGCAGCCAAAGTGGGCAGGAAGACTTGCAGTTCTTC
>TRBJ1-5|TRBV30|.|.
CAWNRVSNQPQHF
TGTGCCTGGAACAGGGTTAGCAATCAGCCCCAGCATTTT
>TRBJ2-5|TRBV5-4|TRBD1|once
CASSARTGKQETQYF
TGTGCCAGCAGCGCCCGGACAGGGAAACAAGAGACCCAGTACTTC
>TRBJ2-2|TRBV6-2/TRBV6-3|.|.
CASSYGRGTNYGGELFF
TGTGCCAGCAGTTACGGGCGAGGGACCAACTATGGCGGGGAGCTGTTTTTT
>TRBJ2-7|TRBV9|.|.
CASSVASSSHEQYF
TGTGCCAGCAGCGTAGCTAGCAGCTCCCACGAGCAGTACTTC
>TRBJ2-1|TRBV11-3|TRBD2|.
CASSFTGLGSANEQFF
TGTGCCAGCAGCTTCACGGGACTAGGGTCAGCGAATGAGCAGTTCTTC
>TRBJ2-7|TRBV7-2|TRBD1|.
CASSKDRASYEQYF
TGTGCCAGCAGCAAGGACAGGGCCTCCTACGAGCAGTACTTC
>TRBJ2-1|TRBV6-5|TRBD2|.
CASSGTSGRNEQFF
TGTGCCAGCAGCGGGACTAGCGGGAGGAATGAGCAGTTCTTC
>TRBJ2-2|TRBV5-1|.|.
CASFGGQNTGELFF
TGCGCCAGCTTCGGGGGTCAGAACACCGGGGAGCTGTTTTTT
>TRBJ2-1|TRBV29-1|TRBD2|.
CSVGEGLAGGSPGNEQFF
TGCAGCGTTGGGGAGGGACTAGCGGGAGGTTCCCCGGGAAATGAGCAGTTCTTC
>TRBJ1-1|TRBV11-2|.|.
CASRRGLDTEAFF
TGTGCCAGCAGGCGGGGTTTGGACACTGAAGCTTTCTTT
>TRBJ2-7|TRBV18|TRBD1|few
CASSPPTGGLHEQYF
TGTGCCAGCTCACCACCAACAGGGGGCCTCCACGAGCAGTACTTC
>TRBJ1-4|TRBV27|TRBD1|.
CASSSAGTGDREKLFF
TGTGCCAGCAGTTCGGCCGGGACAGGGGATAGAGAAAAACTGTTTTTT
>TRBJ2-1|TRBV11-1|.|once
CASSSQTGGSFF
TGTGCCAGCAGCTCACAGACAGGAGGATCGTTCTTC
>TRBJ2-7|TRBV7-3|TRBD1|.
CASSSSDRGEQYF
TGTGCCAGCAGCTCGTCGGACAGGGGGGAGCAGTACTTC
>TRBJ2-2|TRBV7-3|.|.
CASSLVHSNTGELFF
TGTGCCAGCAGCTTAGTACACTCGAACACCGGGGAGCTGTTTTTT
>TRBJ1-2|TRBV12-3/TRBV12-4|.|.
CASSPGDNYGYTF
TGTGCCAGCAGCCCCGGGGATAACTATGGCTACACCTTC
>TRBJ2-3|TRBV20-1|TRBD2|.
CSASTSGQFTDTQYF
TGCAGTGCTAGTACTAGCGGGCAGTTCACAGATACGCAGTATTTT
>TRBJ1-6|TRBV2|.|.
CASRSGTWNSPLHF
TGTGCCAGCAGGAGCGGTACCTGGAATTCACCCCTCCACTTT
>TRBJ2-3|TRBV7-3|.|.
CASSSQAGLRTDTQYF
TGTGCCAGCAGCTCACAGGCGGGCCTTCGTACAGATACGCAGTATTTT
>TRBJ1-1|TRBV6-4|.|.
CASRRTENTEAFF
TGTGCCAGCAGGCGTACAGAGAACACTGAAGCTTTCTTT
>TRBJ2-7|TRBV5-8|.|.
CASSLGQLHEQYF
TGTGCCAGCAGCTTGGGACAGCTACACGAGCAGTACTTC
>TRBJ1-5|TRBV2|.|.
CASSVASTPNQPQHF
TGTGCCAGCAGTGTCGCCAGCACTCCCAATCAGCCCCAGCATTTT
>TRBJ2-7|TRBV4-3|.|.
CASSQQYNSYEQYF
TGCGCCAGCAGCCAACAATACAACTCCTACGAGCAGTACTTC
>TRBJ2-1|TRBV28|TRBD2|once
CASSIGTGLAGVRQFF
TGTGCCAGCAGTATCGGCACGGGACTAGCGGGAGTCAGGCAGTTCTTC
>TRBJ1-5|TRBV6-6|.|.
CAYSGGAGNQPQHF
TGTGCCTACTCAGGCGGGGCAGGCAATCAGCCCCAGCATTTT